The 22 T cell receptor beta chains given below trace back to one sample, sequenced in a study of a mutant IDH1 vaccine in newly diagnosed glioma. No antigens are known for them. The method was immunoSEQ multiplex PCR; TCRdb's version includes in-frame clones alone and lacks a portion of them. Seen here are tens of thousands of clones, 75% to 80% observed once, and the top ten hold more than 5.5%. As for time point: week 5, during vaccination. The study gave 300 ug of mutant IDH1 20-mer peptide per vaccine dose, with topical imiquimod. The specimen comprised PBMCs, sampled from a glioma patient whose treatment included an IDH1 peptide vaccine. All receptors derive from a man aged 35 to 55 with glioma.

This chain connects TRBV30 to TRBJ2-2; no definite D call. Germline loops: CDR1 GTSNPN, CDR2 SVGIG (reference sequence). Trimming cost V 1 base and J 6 bases, with 9 bases left between them. The CDR3 extends over 13 amino acids. The CDR3 bases are TGTGCCTGGAGTGCTGGCGCACCCGGGGAGCTGTTTTTT. It encodes CAWSAGAPGELFF. Filled out from reference TRBV30 and TRBJ2-2, the complete variable domain reads SQTIHQWPATLVQPVGSPLSLECTVEGTSNPNLYWYRQAAGRGLQLLFYSVGIGQISSEVPQNLSASRPQDRQFILSSKKLLLSDSGFYLCAWSAGAPGELFFGEGSRLTVL.

The rearrangement links TRBV7-7 to TRBJ1-5; D possibly corresponds to TRBD1 (6 bases). The CDR3 has 13 residues. V lost 5 bases, J lost 7 bases, and 12 bases lay in between. The germline gives CDR1 SSHAT, CDR2 FNYEAQ (reference sequence). This chain's CDR3 is CASSQQQGQPQHF. In DNA, the CDR3 is TGTGCCAGCAGCCAACAACAGGGACAGCCCCAGCATTTT.

This rearrangement joins TRBV10-2 to TRBJ2-7; D not certain. In germline, CDR1 is WSHSY, CDR2 SAAADI. The CDR3 runs to 15 residues. Trimming removed 5 bases at V and 0 bases at J, with 14 bases between. The CDR3 sequence is CASSPSGPSSYEQYF. The CDR3 bases are TGCGCCAGCAGTCCGTCCGGGCCGAGCTCCTACGAGCAGTACTTC.

This chain links TRBV6-5 with TRBJ1-1; 9 bases match TRBD1. Per the germline V gene, CDR1 is MNHEY and CDR2 is SVGAGI. Trimming at V came to 6 bases and at J to 4 bases, leaving 3 bases not matched to a gene. CDR3 length equals 13 residues. The DNA for the CDR3 is TGTGCCAGCAGGGGGACAGGGTTCACTGAAGCTTTCTTT. Its protein is CASRGTGFTEAFF.

The chain links TRBV30 to TRBJ2-7, with D perhaps TRBD1 (6 bases). Germline V lookup: CDR1 GTSNPN, CDR2 SVGIG (reference sequence). The CDR3 sequence is 13 residues long. Trimming pared 2 bases from V and 5 bases from J, leaving 13 bases between. In nucleotides, the CDR3 is TGTGCCTGGAGTAAAATCCAGGGGAACGAGCAGTACTTC. This codes for CAWSKIQGNEQYF.

V is TRBV6-1 and J is TRBJ2-1; 7 nucleotides line up with TRBD1. V dropped 5 bases and J dropped 2; count of bases not matched to a gene: 6. Germline V gene sequence: CDR1 MNHNS, CDR2 SASEGT. This CDR3 spans 15 amino acids. The CDR3 region is CASSKLTGPYNEQFF. In nucleotides, the CDR3 is TGTGCCAGCAGTAAGTTGACAGGGCCCTACAATGAGCAGTTCTTC.

The chain recombines TRBV7-7 with TRBJ2-3; D may be TRBD2 (6 bases). V lost 5 bases and J 0 bases, leaving 12 bases between the germline ends. The germline gives CDR1 SSHAT, CDR2 FNYEAQ (reference sequence). The CDR3 spans 15 residues. The CDR3 sequence: CASSRGLTSTDTQYF. CDR3 nucleotides: TGTGCCAGCAGCCGGGGACTGACTAGCACAGATACGCAGTATTTT.

This rearrangement joins TRBV7-2 to TRBJ2-1; D might be TRBD1 (5 bases). This CDR3 contains 13 residues. Looked up from germline, CDR1 is SGHTA and CDR2 is FQGNSA. Deletions cut 1 base from V and 8 bases from J, with 9 bases between. The CDR3 protein is CASSLGSGYEQFF. The CDR3, as DNA: TGTGCCAGCAGCTTAGGGTCAGGGTATGAGCAGTTCTTC.

This chain links TRBV6-1 with TRBJ1-5; D is unclear. Germline V gene lookup returns CDR1 MNHNS and CDR2 SASEGT. V was pared by 7 bases and J by 7 bases, with 14 bases between. CDR3 size: 13 residues. CDR3 nucleotides: TGTGCCAGCACTATATACCCCGAGCAGCCCCAGCATTTT. This gives the protein CASTIYPEQPQHF.

V and J are TRBV29-1 and TRBJ1-2; D not resolved. CDR3 length: 17 residues. Germline V gene lookup returns CDR1 SQVTM and CDR2 ANQGSEA. Trimming stripped 0 bases from V and 0 bases from J, with 17 bases between. CDR3 in amino acids: CSVEDRHRIKSNYGYTF. In DNA form, the CDR3 reads TGCAGCGTTGAAGATCGGCACCGGATAAAATCTAACTATGGCTACACCTTC.

The chain carries TRBV30 and TRBJ1-1, with 9 positions matching TRBD1. Germline CDR1 is GTSNPN and CDR2 is SVGIG (reference sequence). This CDR3 comprises 15 residues. Trimming removed 0 bases from V and 4 bases from J; junction bases left unmatched: 6. The CDR3 loop reads CAWSVLGQGTTEAFF. The CDR3 DNA is TGTGCCTGGAGTGTACTCGGACAGGGGACCACTGAAGCTTTCTTT. The full variable domain, in which reference TRBV30 and TRBJ1-1 provide the parts outside the CDR3, is SQTIHQWPATLVQPVGSPLSLECTVEGTSNPNLYWYRQAAGRGLQLLFYSVGIGQISSEVPQNLSASRPQDRQFILSSKKLLLSDSGFYLCAWSVLGQGTTEAFFGQGTRLTVV.

The V gene is TRBV30, the J gene TRBJ1-2, with D unclear. V was cut by 0 bases and J by 5 bases, with 10 bases left in between. This CDR3 has 13 residues. The germline gives CDR1 GTSNPN, CDR2 SVGIG (reference sequence). For the CDR3, the DNA is TGTGCCTGGAGTGTAAGCAGGAGATATGGCTACACCTTC. It encodes CAWSVSRRYGYTF. The full variable domain, with the rest looked up from reference TRBV30 and TRBJ1-2, is SQTIHQWPATLVQPVGSPLSLECTVEGTSNPNLYWYRQAAGRGLQLLFYSVGIGQISSEVPQNLSASRPQDRQFILSSKKLLLSDSGFYLCAWSVSRRYGYTFGSGTRLTVV.

The genes are TRBV6-6 and TRBJ2-7, with D perhaps matching TRBD1 (5 bases). Germline V gene lookup returns CDR1 MNHNY and CDR2 SVGAGI (reference sequence). This CDR3 is 15 amino acids long. V was pared by 6 bases and J by 1 base, with 16 bases between. The CDR3 coding sequence is TGTGCCAGCAGCCCGGCGTCAGGGTTTTCCTACGAGCAGTACTTC. Protein sequence: CASSPASGFSYEQYF.

This sequence joins TRBV5-4 and TRBJ1-2; D may be TRBD1 (5 bases). V lost 0 bases, J lost 8 bases, and 23 bases lay in between. The CDR3 contains 17 residues. Germline V gene sequence: CDR1 SGHNT, CDR2 YYREEE (reference sequence). The CDR3 DNA follows: TGTGCCAGCAGCTTGGCGTCAGGGACTACTCTTTGGGGGGGCTACACCTTC. This encodes CASSLASGTTLWGGYTF.

Points on this clone: A junction boundary mismatches the germline segment, possibly from a read error. This chain links TRBV4-2 with TRBJ2-7, with TRBD1 matching over 11 bases. The CDR3 is 15 residues long. Per the germline V gene, CDR1 is LGHNA and CDR2 is YNFKEQ. Here the CDR3 DNA reads TGTGCCAGCAGCCGACGGACAGGGGGCTCCAACGAGCAGTACTTC. Encoded protein: CASSRRTGGSNEQYF.

On this clone: One end of the junction is discordant with germline, which a read error may explain. The chain links TRBV5-1 to TRBJ2-1; D is ambiguous. The CDR3 length is 15 residues. From germline, CDR1 is SGHRS and CDR2 YFSETQ. The CDR3 DNA is TGCGCCAGCAGCTTGATAGGTAACTCCCACAATGAGCAGTTCTTC. Translated, it gives CASSLIGNSHNEQFF.

CDR3 in DNA: TGTGCCAGCAGCTCGACAGGGTGGCCTCAGCCCCAGCATTTT. Protein sequence: CASSSTGWPQPQHF. This chain links TRBV7-2 with TRBJ1-5, with TRBD1 matching over 7 bases. The CDR3 runs to 14 residues. CDR1 SGHTA and CDR2 FQGNSA come from the germline V gene. Trimming at V came to 4 bases and at J to 6 bases, leaving 6 bases not matched to a gene.

The J gene is TRBJ2-2, the V gene TRBV5-1; no clear D. The germline gives CDR1 SGHRS, CDR2 YFSETQ. The CDR3 covers 15 residues. Trimming took 0 bases from V and 9 from J, leaving 15 bases between them. In DNA form, the CDR3 reads TGCGCCAGCAGCTTGGCGGTTTCCCTACCCCGGGAGCTGTTTTTT. This encodes CASSLAVSLPRELFF.

A few counts support this clone. The rearrangement joins TRBV6-5 to TRBJ1-1; the D gene is possibly TRBD1 (6 bases). The CDR3 covers 14 residues. The germline CDR1 and CDR2 sequences are MNHEY and SVGAGI. V lost 0 bases and J lost 4, with 9 bases in between. The CDR3 is CASSYSPGATEAFF. CDR3 nucleotide sequence: TGTGCCAGCAGTTACTCGCCAGGGGCCACTGAAGCTTTCTTT.

The rearrangement joins TRBV18 to TRBJ2-3; 11 nucleotides align to TRBD1. After removal of 1 base from V and 6 bases from J, the junction contained 3 bases not matched to a gene. Per the germline V gene, CDR1 is KGHSH and CDR2 is LQKENI. The CDR3 runs to 15 residues. Here the CDR3 reads CASSPRTGGSDTQYF. The CDR3 DNA sequence: TGTGCCAGCTCACCACGGACAGGGGGCTCTGATACGCAGTATTTT.

This chain joins TRBV5-4 and TRBJ2-1; 7 positions match TRBD2. Unmatched junction bases numbered 21, after V lost 3 bases and J lost 3 bases. The CDR3 consists of 20 residues. Per the germline V gene, CDR1 is SGHNT and CDR2 is YYREEE (reference sequence). The CDR3 is CASSSEVRDYLIEDYNEQFF. The CDR3 DNA follows: TGTGCCAGCAGCTCCGAGGTCCGGGACTACCTAATTGAAGACTACAATGAGCAGTTCTTC. Supplemented by reference TRBV5-4 and TRBJ2-1, the full variable domain reads ETGVTQSPTHLIKTRGQQVTLRCSSQSGHNTVSWYQQALGQGPQFIFQYYREEENGRGNFPPRFSGLQFPNYSSELNVNALELDDSALYLCASSSEVRDYLIEDYNEQFFGPGTRLTVL.

The chain carries TRBV7-9 and TRBJ1-3; D not certain. The germline V and J ends were trimmed by 8 bases and 4 bases, with 15 bases remaining between them. This CDR3 has 14 residues. CDR1 is SEHNR, CDR2 FQNEAQ, per germline (reference sequence). The DNA of the CDR3 is TGTGCCAGCGTCAGGACGGCTACGGGAAACACCATATATTTT. Protein sequence: CASVRTATGNTIYF.